This TCR beta chain is drawn from a study of Tregs in tolerant kidney transplant recipients. CDR1 is SGHNT, CDR2 YENEEA, per germline. This CDR3 contains 15 residues. Trimming pared 1 base from V and 1 base from J, leaving 5 bases between. The repertoire was sequenced with immunoSEQ multiplex PCR; TCRdb's copy has only in-frame clones and lacks some. The sample records fewer than 80,000 clones, roughly 98% being singletons. This material consisted of Tregs from blood, taken before the transplant. V and J are TRBV11-3 and TRBJ2-6, with D uncertain. The source of this sequence is a human donor who received a combined kidney and bone marrow transplant. This CDR3 is CASSLGSSGANVLTF. CDR3 coding DNA: TGTGCCAGCAGCTTAGGTTCATCTGGGGCCAACGTCCTGACTTTC.